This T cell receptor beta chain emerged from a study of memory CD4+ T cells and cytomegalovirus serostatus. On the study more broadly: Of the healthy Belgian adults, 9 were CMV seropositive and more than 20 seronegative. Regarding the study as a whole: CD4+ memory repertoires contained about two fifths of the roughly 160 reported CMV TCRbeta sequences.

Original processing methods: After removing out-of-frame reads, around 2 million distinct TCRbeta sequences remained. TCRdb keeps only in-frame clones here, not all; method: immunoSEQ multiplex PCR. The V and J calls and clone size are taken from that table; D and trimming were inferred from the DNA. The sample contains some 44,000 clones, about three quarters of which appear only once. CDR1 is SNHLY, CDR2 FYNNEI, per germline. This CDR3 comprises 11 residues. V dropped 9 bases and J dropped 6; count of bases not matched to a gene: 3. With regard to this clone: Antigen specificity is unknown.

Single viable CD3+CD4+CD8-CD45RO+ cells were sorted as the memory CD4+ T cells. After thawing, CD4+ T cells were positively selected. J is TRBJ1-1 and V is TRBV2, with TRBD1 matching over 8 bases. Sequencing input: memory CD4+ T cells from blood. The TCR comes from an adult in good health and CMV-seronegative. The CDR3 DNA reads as TGTGCCAGTCAGGGGGCCCCTGAAGCTTTCTTT. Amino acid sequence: CASQGAPEAFF.